The text below deals with one T cell receptor (beta chain). This record comes from a study of blood T cell repertoires in COVID-19. Study background: Acute and convalescent COVID-19 specimens originated in the United States, Italy and Spain. T cells, B-cell-depleted T cells, or PBMCs provided the cDNA or gDNA that served as material.

Germline assignment: CDR1 SGDLS and CDR2 YYNGEE. The CDR3 covers 14 residues. V lost 2 bases to trimming and J lost 2 bases, with 11 bases between them. In the study's own analysis: Cell counts per sample came from amplifying reference gene primers. The table came from immunoSEQ multiplex PCR; TCRdb's copy has only in-frame clones and leaves some out. V and J calls and clone size are those listed in that table; D and trimming were worked out from the DNA. Of about 120,000 clones listed, roughly four fifths are singletons. The sample comprised peripheral blood. The V and J genes are TRBV9 and TRBJ2-7, with D perhaps TRBD1 (5 bases). This receptor was identified in a man in his 70s with active or convalescent COVID-19. The CDR3: CASSVHRSPYEQYF. CDR3 DNA: TGTGCCAGCAGCGTTCACAGGTCCCCCTACGAGCAGTACTTC. Variable domain in full (rest from reference TRBV9 and TRBJ2-7): DSGVTQTPKHLITATGQRVTLRCSPRSGDLSVYWYQQSLDQGLQFLIQYYNGEERAKGNILERFSAQQFPDLHSELNLSSLELGDSALYFCASSVHRSPYEQYFGPGTRLTVT.